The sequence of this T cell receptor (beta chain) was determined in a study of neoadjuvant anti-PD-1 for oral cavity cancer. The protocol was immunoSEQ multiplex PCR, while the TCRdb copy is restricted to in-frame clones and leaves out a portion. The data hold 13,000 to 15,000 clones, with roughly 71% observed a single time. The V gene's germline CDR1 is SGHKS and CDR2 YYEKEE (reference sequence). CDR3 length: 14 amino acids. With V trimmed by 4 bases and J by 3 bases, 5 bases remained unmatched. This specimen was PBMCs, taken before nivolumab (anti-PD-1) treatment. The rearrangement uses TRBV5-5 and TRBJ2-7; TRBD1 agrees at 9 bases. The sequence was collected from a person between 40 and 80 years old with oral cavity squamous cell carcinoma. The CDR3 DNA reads TGTGCCAGCAGCACGCCGGGACAGGGCTACGAGCAGTACTTC. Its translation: CASSTPGQGYEQYF. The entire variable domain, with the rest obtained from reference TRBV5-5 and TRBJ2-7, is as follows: DAGVTQSPTHLIKTRGQQVTLRCSPISGHKSVSWYQQVLGQGPQFIFQYYEKEERGRGNFPDRFSARQFPNYSSELNVNALLLGDSALYLCASSTPGQGYEQYFGPGTRLTVT.